A selection of T cell receptor beta chains follows, all from one sample in a study of blood T cell repertoires in COVID-19. Clones were sequenced by immunoSEQ multiplex PCR, and TCRdb holds only the in-frame ones, with some missing. The table shows about 68,000 clones, with roughly 90% occurring only once. Sequenced material: peripheral blood. These receptors were taken from an older woman with active COVID-19. Both conserved end residues are part of each CDR3.

j_call v_call cdr3_aa
TRBJ2-5 TRBV20-1 CSASQLGTQYF
TRBJ1-4 TRBV3-1/TRBV3-2 CASSQGSRNEKLFF
TRBJ2-2 TRBV3-1/TRBV3-2 CASSQGPSGTNTGELFF
TRBJ2-5 TRBV9 CASSVREGAPGQETQYF
TRBJ2-2 TRBV5-4 CASSLGIAANTGELFF
TRBJ2-5 TRBV6-2/TRBV6-3 CASSSLGGGLQETQYF
TRBJ1-3 TRBV27 CASSFRGQGSGNTIYF
TRBJ2-7 TRBV30 CAWGLAGGIGSYEQYF
TRBJ2-7 TRBV15 CATSVGGRTPYEQYF
TRBJ1-5 TRBV30 CACSGSNQPQHF
TRBJ2-3 TRBV5-1 CASSSGQGGRFTDTQYF
TRBJ2-1 TRBV7-2 CASSLAPTALEQFF
TRBJ2-4 TRBV7-9 CASSAGGPQYF
TRBJ1-1 TRBV7-2 CASSYGQGRNQIF
TRBJ1-5 TRBV19 CASSISEGSKPQHF
TRBJ2-2 TRBV27 CASSLSPGLGTGELFF
TRBJ1-4 TRBV5-6 CASSLFGQGASTNEKLFF
TRBJ2-1 TRBV5-1 CASSLSGRKVSYNEQFF
TRBJ2-4 TRBV13 CASSFMLAGAKNIQYF
TRBJ2-1 TRBV28 CASSSGFHNEQFF
TRBJ2-2 TRBV19 CASSILGTANTGELFF
TRBJ2-3 TRBV27 CASSLSWVGTDTQYF
TRBJ1-5 TRBV6-6 CASSYVQERNQPQHF
TRBJ2-3 TRBV5-8 CASSLRGRAPDTQYF
TRBJ2-7 TRBV7-2 CASSLHGGSYEQYF
TRBJ2-2 TRBV5-1 CASSLGQGNTGELFF
TRBJ1-1 TRBV2 CASARVTGFGTEAFF
TRBJ1-3 TRBV6-6 CASSLGTGSSGNTIYF
TRBJ1-2 TRBV5-1 CASSPGTADNNYGYTF
TRBJ2-7 TRBV5-1 CASSPGGGPYEQYF
TRBJ2-4 TRBV14 CASSQLRDRGHIQYF
TRBJ1-1 TRBV2 CASSMTGGTEAFF
TRBJ2-3 TRBV7-2 CASSLGTIRIDTQYF
TRBJ2-5 TRBV24-1 CAKRLAGYRAAETQYF